Shown below are 4 T cell receptor beta chains from a single sample sequenced in a study of Ad26.COV2.S vaccination and SARS-CoV-2 variants. Noted treatment: about 20 received Ad26.COV2.S at low or high dose, single or two shots; about five received placebo; per-sample allocation not given. Day 63 following the first vaccine or placebo injection was when the samples were taken. Measured with immunoSEQ multiplex PCR; TCRdb has only the in-frame clones, and not every one. The sample includes 380,000 or so clones, about 88% of them seen just once. Sequencing was performed on peripheral blood, taken in a trial of Ad26.COV2.S vaccine versus placebo. The receptors stem from a person aged 18-60 years who received the Ad26.COV2.S COVID-19 vaccine or a placebo.

The genes are TRBV6-5 and TRBJ2-7; perhaps TRBD2 as D (6 bases). Germline V gene sequence: CDR1 MNHEY, CDR2 SVGAGI. The V end was cut by 7 bases, the J end by 3 bases, with 19 bases between. The CDR3 is 15 amino acids. CDR3 nucleotides: TGTGCCAGCACCTACGGGCCCATGGGGGGCTACGAGCAGTACTTC. Protein product: CASTYGPMGGYEQYF.

This clone was picked up one time. The V call is TRBV6-2 or TRBV6-3, the J call TRBJ2-7; 8 positions agree with TRBD2. CDR1 and CDR2 from the germline V gene are MNHEY and SVGEGT. The CDR3 is 16 amino acids. J was trimmed by 0 bases and V by 5 bases; bases with no gene match: 9. The CDR3 DNA is TGTGCCAGCAGTACCCAGGGGCGGGGGGCCTCCTACGAGCAGTACTTC. Translating gives CASSTQGRGASYEQYF.

The V call is TRBV6-5, the J call TRBJ1-1; D uncertain. The CDR3 is 15 residues long. Trimming took 7 bases from V and 6 from J, leaving 21 bases between them. In germline, CDR1 is MNHEY, CDR2 SVGAGI. In nucleotides, the CDR3 is TGTGCCAGCATACGTATAGGGCTGGTGCGGGCTGAAGCTTTCTTT. Protein: CASIRIGLVRAEAFF.

This rearrangement joins TRBV11-2 to TRBJ1-3, with 10 bases matching TRBD1. With 5 bases clipped from V and 0 bases from J, the junction kept 4 bases outside the gene matches. The CDR3 runs 16 residues. Germline CDR1 and CDR2: SGHAT and FQNNGV. The CDR3 coding sequence is TGTGCCAGCAGCCCGGACAGGGGGTACTCTGGAAACACCATATATTTT. Amino acids: CASSPDRGYSGNTIYF.